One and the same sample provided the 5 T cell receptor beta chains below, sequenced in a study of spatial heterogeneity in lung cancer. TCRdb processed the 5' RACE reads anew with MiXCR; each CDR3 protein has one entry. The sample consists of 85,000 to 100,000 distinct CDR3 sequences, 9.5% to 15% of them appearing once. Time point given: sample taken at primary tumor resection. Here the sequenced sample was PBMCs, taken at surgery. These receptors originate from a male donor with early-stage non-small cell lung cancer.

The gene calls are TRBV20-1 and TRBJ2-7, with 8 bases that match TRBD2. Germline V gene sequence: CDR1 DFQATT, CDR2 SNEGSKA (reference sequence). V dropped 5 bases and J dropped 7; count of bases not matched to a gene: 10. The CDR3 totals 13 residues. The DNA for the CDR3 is TGCAGTGCTGGGGGACTAGTCACGGGTGAGCAGTACTTC. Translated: CSAGGLVTGEQYF.

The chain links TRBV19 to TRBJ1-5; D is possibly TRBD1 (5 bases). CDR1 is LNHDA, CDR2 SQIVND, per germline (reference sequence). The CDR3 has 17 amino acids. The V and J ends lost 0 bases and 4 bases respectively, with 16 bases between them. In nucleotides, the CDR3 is TGTGCCAGTAGTATAGAGTTTTATGGAGGGGTAAATCAGCCCCAGCATTTT. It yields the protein CASSIEFYGGVNQPQHF.

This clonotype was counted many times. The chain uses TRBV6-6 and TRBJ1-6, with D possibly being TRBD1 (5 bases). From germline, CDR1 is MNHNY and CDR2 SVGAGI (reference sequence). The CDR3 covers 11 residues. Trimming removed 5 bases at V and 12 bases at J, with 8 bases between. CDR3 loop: CASSTGGPLHF. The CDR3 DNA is TGTGCCAGCAGTACGGGGGGACCCCTCCACTTT.

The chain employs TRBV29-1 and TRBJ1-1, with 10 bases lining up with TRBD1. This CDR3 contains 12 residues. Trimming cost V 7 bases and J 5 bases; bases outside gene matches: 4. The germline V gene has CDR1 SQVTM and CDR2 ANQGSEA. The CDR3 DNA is TGCAGCGCTGACAGGGGGCTAACTGAAGCTTTCTTT. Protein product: CSADRGLTEAFF.

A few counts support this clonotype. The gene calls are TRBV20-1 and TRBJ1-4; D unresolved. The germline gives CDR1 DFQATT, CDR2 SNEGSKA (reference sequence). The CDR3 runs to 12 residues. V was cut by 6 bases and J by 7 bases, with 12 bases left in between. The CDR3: CSARTSTEKLFF. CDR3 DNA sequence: TGCAGTGCCCGGACGTCAACTGAAAAACTGTTTTTT.